This entry lists 8 T cell receptor beta chains sequenced from one sample in a study of early T cells in non-severe SARS-CoV-2 infection. One entry per CDR3 protein, called by TCRdb with MiXCR from the 5' RACE reads. Counted here are tens of thousands of distinct CDR3 sequences, almost 4.5% occurring once; the ten biggest clones make up 4.5% to 7%. The source material was whole blood. The source of these receptors is an adult who was a healthcare worker with PCR-confirmed SARS-CoV-2 infection or an uninfected control (not recorded which).

This clonotype was counted at least ten times. DNA for the CDR3: TGTGCCAGCAGTTTGACAGACGCGAACACCGGGGAGCTGTTTTTT. It translates to CASSLTDANTGELFF. This chain links TRBV28 with TRBJ2-2, with D possibly being TRBD1 (5 bases). The CDR3 extends over 15 amino acids. The germline CDR1 and CDR2 sequences are MDHEN and SYDVKM. Trimming took 3 bases from V and 0 from J, leaving 8 bases between them.

As concerns this clonotype: Being one base from a much bigger clone, this may be a read error. The V and J genes are TRBV29-1 and TRBJ2-7; D is tentatively TRBD1 or TRBD2 (5 bases each). CDR3 length: 12 amino acids. Germline CDR1 reads SQVTM; CDR2 reads ANQGSEA. V lost 6 bases, J lost 3 bases, and 12 bases lay in between. The CDR3 DNA reads as TGCAGCGTAGTCCGGGACGACTACGAGCAGTACTTC. Protein sequence: CSVVRDDYEQYF.

This clonotype was detected many times. The V and J genes are TRBV7-2 and TRBJ2-1; perhaps TRBD1 as D (5 bases). Trimming left V 4 bases short and J 8 bases short, with 21 bases between. Looked up from germline, CDR1 is SGHTA and CDR2 is FQGNSA. The CDR3 runs to 16 residues. CDR3 coding DNA: TGTGCCAGCAGCTCCCAAGGGCGAGTAATGGGGCATGAGCAGTTCTTC. Translating it yields CASSSQGRVMGHEQFF.

This clonotype came up many times. The chain carries TRBV30 and TRBJ2-3, with 8 positions matching TRBD1. Trimming removed 3 bases from V and 1 base from J; junction bases left unmatched: 0. Germline CDR1 reads GTSNPN; CDR2 reads SVGIG (reference sequence). The CDR3 has 13 amino acids. Here the CDR3 DNA reads TGTGCCTGGAGCAGGGGGCGCACAGATACGCAGTATTTT. It is translated as CAWSRGRTDTQYF.

This clonotype was observed many times. The CDR3 coding sequence is TGTGCCAGTAGTATAGCTAACTATGGCTACACCTTC. Residues: CASSIANYGYTF. The chain joins TRBV19 to TRBJ1-2; D not certain. CDR1 LNHDA and CDR2 SQIVND come from the germline V gene (reference sequence). Deletions cut 1 base from V and 0 bases from J, with 0 bases between. The CDR3 spans 12 residues.

This clonotype was seen at least ten times. The chain employs TRBV12-3 or TRBV12-4 and TRBJ2-1, with unresolved D. The CDR3 consists of 15 residues. Trimming pared 5 bases from V and 1 base from J, leaving 12 bases between. The chain's CDR3 is CASSPEPVSYNEQFF. CDR3 DNA: TGTGCCAGCAGTCCTGAGCCGGTATCCTACAATGAGCAGTTCTTC.

This clonotype was detected a few times. The CDR3, as DNA: TGTGCCAGCAGCACGAGGGGAATCACCGGGGAGCTGTTTTTT. Residues: CASSTRGITGELFF. V is TRBV28 and J is TRBJ2-2; D tentatively reads TRBD1 or TRBD2 (5 bases each). This CDR3 contains 14 residues. The ends were cut back, 6 bases at V and 4 bases at J, with 12 bases in the middle. Germline CDR1 MDHEN, CDR2 SYDVKM.

This clonotype was observed at least ten times. The genes are TRBV15 and TRBJ2-7; 10 bases are a match to TRBD2. V trimming: 1 base; J trimming: 2 bases; junction bases outside the gene matches: 5. The germline V gene has CDR1 LNHNV and CDR2 YYDKDF (reference sequence). The CDR3 has 16 residues. This chain's CDR3 is CATSRGTSGNTYEQYF. The CDR3 coding sequence is TGTGCCACCAGCAGAGGGACTAGCGGTAATACCTACGAGCAGTACTTC. The full variable domain, in which reference TRBV15 and TRBJ2-7 provide the parts outside the CDR3, is DAMVIQNPRYQVTQFGKPVTLSCSQTLNHNVMYWYQQKSSQAPKLLFHYYDKDFNNEADTPDNFQSRRPNTSFCFLDIRSPGLGDTAMYLCATSRGTSGNTYEQYFGPGTRLTVT.